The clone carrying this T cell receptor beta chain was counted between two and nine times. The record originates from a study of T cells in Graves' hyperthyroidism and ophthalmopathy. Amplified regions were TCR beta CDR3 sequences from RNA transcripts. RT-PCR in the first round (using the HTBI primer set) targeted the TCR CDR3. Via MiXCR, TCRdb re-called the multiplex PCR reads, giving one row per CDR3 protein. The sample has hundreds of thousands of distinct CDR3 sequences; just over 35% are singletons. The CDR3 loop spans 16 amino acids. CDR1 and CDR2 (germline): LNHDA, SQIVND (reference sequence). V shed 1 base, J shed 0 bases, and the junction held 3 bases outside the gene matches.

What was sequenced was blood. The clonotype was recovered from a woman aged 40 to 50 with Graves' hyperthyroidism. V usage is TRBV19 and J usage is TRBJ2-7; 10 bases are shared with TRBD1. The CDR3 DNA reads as TGTGCCAGTAGTATAGCGGACAGGGGGTCCTCCTACGAGCAGTACTTC. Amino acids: CASSIADRGSSYEQYF.